These T cell receptor beta chains were read from a single sample in a study of CD8+ T cells in alopecia areata. Some clones are missing from TCRdb's copy, which holds only in-frame ones; the method was immunoSEQ multiplex PCR. The repertoire holds more than 9,500 clones, with about 53% as singletons. The sample comprised skin. The receptors here all came from a human donor with alopecia areata. CDR3s include the opening cysteine and the closing phenylalanine or tryptophan. A D gene is named only where the DNA matches it firmly.

v_gene	d_gene	j_gene	CDR3aa
TRBV4-1	TRBD2	TRBJ2-1	CASSQGSILAGGRGNEQFF
TRBV7-9	-	TRBJ2-7	CASSRTRTGLEQYF
TRBV7-8	-	TRBJ2-1	CASSSPGFAGMSRSEQFF
TRBV27	-	TRBJ2-2	CASSLNSGTGELFF
TRBV27	TRBD2	TRBJ2-7	CASSLSVAGGVYEQYF
TRBV5-6	-	TRBJ2-2	CASSFGWAVTGELFF
TRBV7-9	-	TRBJ2-5	CASSSLHQETQYF
TRBV13	-	TRBJ1-1	CASSFYELNEWSTEAFF
TRBV5-1	TRBD2	TRBJ2-7	CASSSQPGTSASYEQYF
TRBV6-5	-	TRBJ1-1	CASSYSGLVTEAFF
TRBV30	TRBD1	TRBJ1-5	CAWSRARTGQGSNQPQHF
TRBV6-5	-	TRBJ2-1	CASSRREYNEQFF
TRBV7-2	-	TRBJ1-1	CASSFGGAQNTEAFF
TRBV6-5	-	TRBJ2-7	CASSYSAGEGQYF
TRBV4-1	-	TRBJ2-5	CASSQGTRGKETQYF
TRBV9	TRBD1	TRBJ2-1	CASSVGGTGTGSYNEQFF
TRBV18	-	TRBJ2-2	CASSPGNTGELFF
TRBV29-1	-	TRBJ2-1	CSVGQGMIPYNEQFF
TRBV21-1	-	TRBJ2-7	CASRLRHLSYEQYF
TRBV11-2	TRBD2	TRBJ2-1	CASSPTTSGPYNEQFF
TRBV5-4	-	TRBJ2-7	CASSNSGEQYF
TRBV29-1	-	TRBJ2-3	CSVAPGPSTDTQYF
TRBV6-5	-	TRBJ1-2	CASSPFPNYGYTF
TRBV30	-	TRBJ2-6	CAWSGARYSGANVLTF
TRBV7-6	-	TRBJ1-5	CASSPLAGMDVGNQPQHF
TRBV29-1	-	TRBJ2-1	CSVDYVANEQFF
TRBV28	-	TRBJ2-5	CASSFPSLGLETQYF
TRBV11-1	-	TRBJ2-6	CASSPRRFGANVLTF
TRBV28	TRBD1	TRBJ2-7	CASSTGTGGFYEQYF
TRBV27	TRBD1	TRBJ2-7	CASSGGQGPYEQYF
TRBV7-3	-	TRBJ2-7	CASMDGLSYEQYF
TRBV29-1	TRBD1	TRBJ2-5	CSVSGTGQGFQETQYF